This T cell receptor beta chain was recorded in a study of T cell responses to AZD1222 COVID-19 vaccine. Concerning this clone: What it binds is not known.

TCRdb's copy holds only in-frame clones and misses some; the assay was immunoSEQ multiplex PCR. The sample yields some 180,000 clones, 90% to 95% seen once. Study-level points and caveats: Spike-specific TCR breadth and depth grew following two AZD1222 doses.

This TCR was recovered from an adult who received the MenACWY meningococcal vaccine as a control. This material consisted of peripheral blood, taken 28 days after the second dose of the MenACWY control vaccine.

The chain's CDR3 is CASSLVGQASYEQYF. CDR3 sequence (DNA): TGTGCCAGCAGCTTGGTAGGGCAGGCGTCCTACGAGCAGTACTTC. V is TRBV5-4 and J is TRBJ2-7, with unresolved D. Trimming removed 0 bases at V and 1 base at J, with 11 bases between. The CDR3 is 15 residues long. Germline CDR1 SGHNT, CDR2 YYREEE (reference sequence).